These 30 T cell receptor beta chains were sequenced from one sample in a study of T cell repertoires in cytomegalovirus infection. Their antigens remain unidentified. TCRdb reanalysed the reads using MiXCR and keeps one entry per CDR3 protein. The sample has 700,000 to 850,000 distinct CDR3 sequences; about 33% are singletons. The material was cultured CD8+ T cells from PBMCs, obtained from culture after CMV antigen stimulation. These receptors all come from a human donor in good health (CMV status not recorded). Some clones in this sample may be carry-over from other donors' samples.

This chain connects TRBV19 to TRBJ1-5; possible D gene TRBD1, 6 bases. The ends were cut back, 8 bases at V and 0 bases at J, with 14 bases in the middle. Germline V lookup: CDR1 LNHDA, CDR2 SQIVND (reference sequence). CDR3 length equals 15 residues. The CDR3 loop reads CASGGQTHSNQPQHF. CDR3 sequence (DNA): TGTGCCAGTGGGGGACAAACCCATAGCAATCAGCCCCAGCATTTT.

Concerning this clonotype: A single base separates this from a much larger clone, so it may be a read error. The J gene is TRBJ2-2, the V gene TRBV7-8, with D possibly TRBD1 on 5 matching bases. This CDR3 spans 14 amino acids. Trimming took 11 bases from V and 4 from J, leaving 17 bases between them. Germline V CDR1 and CDR2: SGHVS, FQNEAQ. CDR3 amino acids: CAGIPGQGTGELFF. The CDR3, as DNA: TGTGCCGGCATCCCGGGTCAGGGCACCGGGGAGCTGTTTTTT.

This clonotype was seen more than once but under ten times. V usage is TRBV7-9 and J usage is TRBJ1-1, with TRBD1 as a possible D gene (6 bases). V shed 2 bases and J shed 1 base, with 8 bases lying between them. CDR3 length: 14 residues. Germline CDR1 and CDR2: SEHNR and FQNEAQ (reference sequence). This CDR3 reads CASSLKTGNTEAFF. CDR3 sequence (DNA): TGTGCCAGCAGCTTAAAGACAGGGAACACTGAAGCTTTCTTT.

This clonotype was seen repeatedly, ten times or more. The rearrangement uses TRBV12-3 or TRBV12-4 and TRBJ2-1; D might be TRBD1 or TRBD2, each matching 5 bases. The V end lost 3 bases, the J end lost 6 bases, and 9 bases lay between the germline ends. The CDR3 runs to 13 residues. CDR3: CASSFGTANEQFF. The CDR3 DNA sequence: TGTGCCAGCAGTTTCGGGACCGCCAATGAGCAGTTCTTC.

In its sample, this clonotype was seen once. The junction shows a germline mismatch at one end, possibly a read error. The chain couples TRBV10-3 to TRBJ1-5; the match to TRBD1 covers 9 bases. The germline V gene has CDR1 ENHRY and CDR2 SYGVKD. The CDR3 spans 15 residues. CDR3 sequence reads: CVISAQGAKVQPQHF. The CDR3 DNA reads TGTGTCATCAGTGCACAGGGGGCGAAAGTTCAGCCCCAGCATTTT.

The gene calls are TRBV12-3 or TRBV12-4 and TRBJ2-1; possibly TRBD2 for D (6 bases). The length of the CDR3 is 14 residues. Trimming took off 3 bases at V and 5 bases at J, with 11 bases between the two ends. As DNA, the CDR3 is TGTGCCAGCAGTTTTGTCGGGGAGGACAATGAGCAGTTCTTC. Translated, it gives CASSFVGEDNEQFF.

This clonotype was detected only a few times. CDR3: CSVWGASGGSSYNEQFF. The DNA of the CDR3 is TGCAGCGTATGGGGGGCTAGCGGGGGGAGCTCCTACAATGAGCAGTTCTTC. The chain carries TRBV29-1 and TRBJ2-1; 11 nucleotides align to TRBD2. There are 17 residues in the CDR3. Germline lookup yields CDR1 SQVTM and CDR2 ANQGSEA. With V trimmed by 6 bases and J by 0 bases, 10 bases remained unmatched.

This clonotype was recorded many times. The chain links TRBV29-1 to TRBJ2-1; 8 bases agree with TRBD2. Germline V CDR1 and CDR2: SQVTM, ANQGSEA. The CDR3 totals 13 residues. This CDR3 reads CSHGGGPYNEQFF. DNA of the CDR3: TGCAGTCACGGGGGGGGGCCCTACAATGAGCAGTTCTTC.

This clonotype occurred a few times. The CDR3 DNA reads TGTGCCACCAGCAGAGGGGTACAGGGGAATGAAGCTTTCTTT. As protein: CATSRGVQGNEAFF. The J gene is TRBJ1-1, the V gene TRBV15, with 7 bases identical to TRBD1. The CDR3 runs 14 residues. Looked up from germline, CDR1 is LNHNV and CDR2 is YYDKDF (reference sequence). The V segment lost 1 base and the J segment 7 bases; nucleotides outside the gene matches: 6.

CDR3 bases: TGTGCCAGCAGTCTACAGGCGGGTGCCGGGGAGCTGTTTTTT. Protein sequence: CASSLQAGAGELFF. V gene TRBV27 combines with J gene TRBJ2-2; either TRBD1 or TRBD2 may supply D (5 bases each). V gave up 5 bases and J gave up 6 bases, with 13 bases separating them. Per the germline V gene, CDR1 is MNHEY and CDR2 is SMNVEV (reference sequence). The CDR3 is made up of 14 amino acids.

This rearrangement joins TRBV4-1 to TRBJ2-6, with 8 bases identical to TRBD1. There are 20 residues in the CDR3. The ends lost 3 bases at V and 2 bases at J; junction bases unmatched: 15. Germline assignment: CDR1 MGHRA and CDR2 YSYEKL. CDR3 region: CASSHDTAGGYFPGANVLTF. As DNA, the CDR3 is TGCGCCAGCAGCCATGATACGGCAGGGGGCTATTTTCCTGGGGCCAACGTCCTGACTTTC.

This clonotype occurred a few times. The chain combines TRBV5-6 with TRBJ1-6; D uncertain. CDR3 length: 12 residues. V gave up 2 bases and J gave up 16 bases, with 13 bases separating them. CDR1 is SGHDT and CDR2 is YYEEEE in the germline V gene. This chain's CDR3 is CASSLTHGELHF. CDR3 DNA sequence: TGTGCCAGCAGCTTAACACACGGCGAACTCCACTTT.

Worth noting for this clonotype: A read error may account for a junction end that differs from germline. The chain links TRBV10-3 to TRBJ2-1, with D maybe TRBD2 (7 bases). This CDR3 is built from 15 residues. CDR1 is ENHRY and CDR2 is SYGVKD in the germline V gene. This CDR3 reads CVISEKGGSGNEQFF. In DNA, the CDR3 is TGTGTCATCAGTGAGAAGGGGGGGTCGGGTAATGAGCAGTTCTTC.

This clonotype was found once. The genes are TRBV29-1 and TRBJ1-2; 8 nucleotides align to TRBD1. Looked up from germline, CDR1 is SQVTM and CDR2 is ANQGSEA. With 7 bases clipped from V and 7 bases from J, the junction kept 8 bases outside the gene matches. The CDR3 runs to 12 residues. The CDR3 protein is CSARTGISGYTF. The DNA of the CDR3 is TGCAGCGCAAGGACAGGGATCTCTGGCTACACCTTC.

The CDR3 protein is CASSYSRDLIFGTDTQYF. The DNA of the CDR3 is TGTGCCAGCAGTTACTCGAGAGACTTAATATTTGGCACAGATACGCAGTATTTT. V and J are TRBV6-6 and TRBJ2-3; D not certain. The germline V gene has CDR1 MNHNY and CDR2 SVGAGI (reference sequence). The length of the CDR3 is 18 residues. Deletions cut 0 bases from V and 1 base from J, with 17 bases between.

The V gene is TRBV19, the J gene TRBJ2-1, with D perhaps matching TRBD1 (6 bases). The V gene's germline CDR1 is LNHDA and CDR2 SQIVND (reference sequence). V lost 6 bases and J lost 8, with 14 bases in between. This CDR3 has 13 amino acids. CDR3 sequence: CASRATGSDEQFF. As DNA, the CDR3 is TGTGCCAGTAGGGCCACAGGGTCCGATGAGCAGTTCTTC.

V and J are TRBV10-3 and TRBJ2-1; 8 bases agree with TRBD2. The germline gives CDR1 ENHRY, CDR2 SYGVKD. The V segment lost 0 bases and the J segment 3 bases; nucleotides outside the gene matches: 4. CDR3 size: 16 residues. The CDR3 here is CAISESGGGFYNEQFF. CDR3 DNA sequence: TGTGCCATCAGTGAGTCGGGCGGGGGGTTCTACAATGAGCAGTTCTTC.

This clonotype was seen many times. The chain uses TRBV7-8 and TRBJ2-1, with a possible D match to TRBD2 (7 bases). This CDR3 comprises 13 residues. The germline V gene has CDR1 SGHVS and CDR2 FQNEAQ. V dropped 7 bases and J dropped 6 bases, with 13 bases sitting between them. This CDR3 reads CASTQGGGNEQFF. For the CDR3, the DNA is TGTGCCAGCACCCAAGGGGGGGGCAATGAGCAGTTCTTC.

In this sample, this clonotype turned up a few times. The CDR3 bases are TGCGCCAGCAGCCACGTTAGCGGGGGGGCTGGAGATACGCAGTATTTT. Its translation is CASSHVSGGAGDTQYF. The chain combines TRBV4-1 with TRBJ2-3, with 11 bases lining up with TRBD2. The CDR3 loop spans 16 amino acids. Per the germline V gene, CDR1 is MGHRA and CDR2 is YSYEKL. V trimming: 3 bases; J trimming: 5 bases; junction bases outside the gene matches: 7.

By frequency in the sample, this clonotype is medium-sized. The gene calls are TRBV6-1 and TRBJ2-1; TRBD2 aligns across 12 bases. The CDR3 has 15 residues. In germline, CDR1 is MNHNS, CDR2 SASEGT. V was pared by 2 bases and J by 4 bases, with 0 bases of the junction left unmatched. The CDR3: CASSELAGGYNEQFF. The CDR3, as DNA: TGTGCCAGCAGTGAACTAGCGGGGGGGTACAATGAGCAGTTCTTC.

This clonotype showed up many times. The chain recombines TRBV12-3 or TRBV12-4 with TRBJ1-1, with a tentative D call TRBD1 (6 bases). Trimming removed 6 bases at V and 3 bases at J, with 17 bases between. The CDR3 length is 15 residues. Here the CDR3 DNA reads TGTGCCAGCAGGTCCGGGGGGGGCATGGACACTGAAGCTTTCTTT. Its protein product is CASRSGGGMDTEAFF.

This clonotype was seen at least ten times. V is TRBV7-8 and J is TRBJ2-7, with TRBD2 matching over 10 bases. Germline assignment: CDR1 SGHVS and CDR2 FQNEAQ. The CDR3 extends over 17 amino acids. The V segment lost 3 bases and the J segment 2 bases; nucleotides outside the gene matches: 10. As DNA, the CDR3 is TGTGCCAGCAGCTTCCCCCCAGCGGGGGGGGACACCTACGAGCAGTACGTC. The encoded protein is CASSFPPAGGDTYEQYV.

The chain links TRBV9 to TRBJ2-1, with D unclear. V shed 3 bases and J shed 0 bases, with 10 bases lying between them. Germline assignment: CDR1 SGDLS and CDR2 YYNGEE. The length of the CDR3 is 15 residues. The CDR3 loop reads CASSAGFSSYNEQFF. CDR3 sequence (DNA): TGTGCCAGCAGCGCGGGTTTCAGCTCCTACAATGAGCAGTTCTTC.

A few counts support this clonotype. The chain combines TRBV19 with TRBJ2-1; 7 nucleotides line up with TRBD2. From germline, CDR1 is LNHDA and CDR2 SQIVND (reference sequence). This CDR3 has 15 amino acids. V shed 6 bases, J shed 2 bases, and the junction held 7 bases outside the gene matches. The CDR3 is CASRIGGIAYNEQFF. As DNA, the CDR3 is TGTGCCAGTAGGATCGGGGGGATCGCCTACAATGAGCAGTTCTTC.

V gene TRBV5-1 combines with J gene TRBJ2-1, with TRBD2 matching over 9 bases. After removal of 0 bases from V and 6 bases from J, the junction contained 7 bases not matched to a gene. This CDR3 contains 16 residues. The germline CDR1 and CDR2 sequences are SGHRS and YFSETQ. The CDR3 is CASSLVSGGLTNEQFF. The CDR3 bases are TGCGCCAGCAGCTTGGTAAGCGGGGGGCTTACCAATGAGCAGTTCTTC.

This rearrangement joins TRBV11-3 to TRBJ2-5, with 10 bases matching TRBD1. Germline-derived CDR1 and CDR2 are SGHNT and YENEEA. CDR3 length equals 16 residues. Trimming took 5 bases from V and 5 from J; bases not matched to a gene: 11. CDR3 sequence (DNA): TGTGCCAGCAGCGGACGGACAGGGGGGGATGGGGAGACCCAGTACTTC. This gives the protein CASSGRTGGDGETQYF. Supplemented by reference TRBV11-3 and TRBJ2-5, the full variable domain reads EAGVVQSPRYKIIEKKQPVAFWCNPISGHNTLYWYLQNLGQGPELLIRYENEEAVDDSQLPKDRFSAERLKGVDSTLKIQPAELGDSAVYLCASSGRTGGDGETQYFGPGTRLLVL.

Many counts were recorded for this clonotype. V gene TRBV7-2 combines with J gene TRBJ1-2, with 11 nucleotides matching TRBD1. With V trimmed by 3 bases and J by 3 bases, 6 bases remained unmatched. This CDR3 contains 16 residues. Germline CDR1 is SGHTA and CDR2 is FQGNSA. CDR3: CASSFVRTGGDYGYTF. The CDR3 DNA is TGTGCCAGCAGCTTCGTCCGGACAGGGGGCGACTATGGCTACACCTTC. Filled out from reference TRBV7-2 and TRBJ1-2, the complete variable domain reads GAGVSQSPSNKVTEKGKDVELRCDPISGHTALYWYRQSLGQGLEFLIYFQGNSAPDKSGLPSDRFSAERTGGSVSTLTIQRTQQEDSAVYLCASSFVRTGGDYGYTFGSGTRLTVV.

The chain carries TRBV7-9 and TRBJ2-2, with TRBD2 identical over 12 bases. The germline gives CDR1 SEHNR, CDR2 FQNEAQ (reference sequence). Germline trimming cut 1 base from V and 3 bases from J; bases unmatched to any gene: 12. This CDR3 comprises 20 residues. The CDR3, as DNA: TGTGCCAGCAGCTTAGAAGGGAGACTAGCGGGGGACATTGACACCGGGGAGCTGTTTTTT. The encoded protein is CASSLEGRLAGDIDTGELFF.

As to this clonotype: A single base separates this from a much larger clone, so it may be a read error. The DNA of the CDR3 is TGTGCCAGTAGTGCACCCCACAGGGGGCAACAATCAACGGACGAGCAGTACGTC. Translating gives CASSAPHRGQQSTDEQYV. The chain combines TRBV19 with TRBJ2-7; 9 bases are shared with TRBD1. The V and J ends lost 5 bases and 5 bases, in that order; junction bases with no gene match: 19. Germline CDR1 is LNHDA and CDR2 is SQIVND (reference sequence). The CDR3 covers 18 residues.

Only a few counts were recorded for this clonotype. The J gene is TRBJ1-3, the V gene TRBV7-9, with 9 nucleotides matching TRBD1. CDR3 size: 16 residues. CDR1 is SEHNR and CDR2 is FQNEAQ in the germline V gene (reference sequence). Unmatched junction bases numbered 8, after V lost 5 bases and J lost 3 bases. This CDR3 reads CASSAGTGLDGNTIYF. The CDR3 DNA follows: TGTGCCAGCAGCGCCGGGACAGGGCTAGATGGAAACACCATATATTTT. Variable domain in full (rest from reference TRBV7-9 and TRBJ1-3): DTGVSQNPRHKITKRGQNVTFRCDPISEHNRLYWYRQTLGQGPEFLTYFQNEAQLEKSRLLSDRFSAERPKGSFSTLEIQRTEQGDSAMYLCASSAGTGLDGNTIYFGEGSWLTVV.